This T cell receptor beta chain was profiled in a study of shared clonotypes between healthy human individuals. Turning to the study itself: Sampling drew on donors who were a couple of women and three men aged 18 to 49. For every donor, three CD4 naive, three CD4 memory, two CD8 naive and one CD8 memory plates were used. Study-level findings and limits: Estimated clonotype richness was generally higher in naive than memory subsets. Rarefaction gave evidence that sorted-subset sequencing remained incomplete despite large depth.

Germline assignment: CDR1 SGHAT and CDR2 FQNNGV. Trimming took 2 bases from V and 4 from J; bases not matched to a gene: 1. This CDR3 has 14 residues. On this clone itself: Its cognate antigen is unknown. This CDR3 is also generated by other DNA sequences in the sample.

Here immunoSEQ multiplex PCR was the method, and the copy in TCRdb shows in-frame clones only, minus some. Here the sample spans just under 350,000 clones, around four fifths being singletons. The sequence derives from a man aged 30-40 years in good health. The chain recombines TRBV11-2 with TRBJ1-3, with 8 bases identical to TRBD1. Material for sequencing was memory CD4+ T cells sorted from blood. Subset meaning: CD45RA-negative fraction. As DNA, the CDR3 is TGTGCCAGCAGCTTAAGGACAGGGGGAAACACCATATATTTT. Encoded protein: CASSLRTGGNTIYF.